This is a list of T cell receptor beta chains from one sample in a study of T cells in Graves' hyperthyroidism and ophthalmopathy. MiXCR, run by TCRdb on the multiplex PCR reads, gives a single entry per CDR3 protein. This sample has about 640,000 distinct CDR3 sequences, with less than 25% found just once. The sequenced sample consisted of blood. These receptors were obtained from a man aged 25-45 years with Graves' ophthalmopathy. CDR3s include the opening cysteine and the closing phenylalanine or tryptophan. Fields, in order: D gene, clone size, J gene, V gene, CDR3 protein, CDR3 DNA. A D gene is named only where the DNA matches it firmly. Clone size, where shown, is once, few, many, or a class for clones that have expanded.

d_gene: TRBD2
abundance: NA
j_gene: TRBJ2-1
v_gene: TRBV4-1
CDR3aa: CASSQDLAGEAGEQFF
CDR3nt: TGCGCCAGCAGCCAAGATCTAGCGGGAGAAGCGGGTGAGCAGTTCTTC

d_gene: NA
abundance: many
j_gene: TRBJ2-7
v_gene: TRBV6-8
CDR3aa: CASPRREGRTYEQYF
CDR3nt: TGTGCCAGCCCCAGGCGGGAAGGCAGGACCTACGAGCAGTACTTC

d_gene: NA
abundance: NA
j_gene: TRBJ2-7
v_gene: TRBV7-9
CDR3aa: CASSSTGKGSYEQYF
CDR3nt: TGTGCCAGCAGCTCCACCGGGAAAGGCTCCTACGAGCAGTACTTC

d_gene: NA
abundance: NA
j_gene: TRBJ1-1
v_gene: TRBV7-2
CDR3aa: CASSPTVVNTEAFF
CDR3nt: TGTGCCAGCAGCCCCACAGTTGTGAACACTGAAGCTTTCTTT

d_gene: NA
abundance: NA
j_gene: TRBJ2-2
v_gene: TRBV11-2
CDR3aa: CASSLEIGQTNTGELFF
CDR3nt: TGTGCCAGCAGCTTAGAAATAGGACAGACGAACACCGGGGAGCTGTTTTTT

d_gene: TRBD1
abundance: many
j_gene: TRBJ1-3
v_gene: TRBV30
CDR3aa: CAWGTGVENTIYF
CDR3nt: TGTGCCTGGGGTACAGGGGTGGAAAACACCATATATTTT

d_gene: NA
abundance: few
j_gene: TRBJ1-1
v_gene: TRBV5-1
CDR3aa: CASSLVLMNTEAFF
CDR3nt: TGCGCCAGCAGCTTGGTTCTCATGAACACTGAAGCTTTCTTT

d_gene: TRBD1
abundance: NA
j_gene: TRBJ2-3
v_gene: TRBV28
CDR3aa: CASSRRQGARGTDTQYF
CDR3nt: TGTGCCAGCAGTAGAAGACAGGGGGCGCGGGGCACAGATACGCAGTATTTT

d_gene: NA
abundance: NA
j_gene: TRBJ1-1
v_gene: TRBV28
CDR3aa: CASGGSPTIEAFF
CDR3nt: TGTGCCAGCGGCGGGTCCCCAACCATTGAAGCTTTCTTT

d_gene: NA
abundance: NA
j_gene: TRBJ2-1
v_gene: TRBV20-1
CDR3aa: CSAVADRSSYNEQFF
CDR3nt: TGCAGTGCTGTAGCGGACCGGAGCTCCTACAATGAGCAGTTCTTC